A selection of T cell receptor beta chains follows, all from one sample in a study of T cell repertoires in cytomegalovirus infection. MiXCR, applied by TCRdb to the reads, yields one record per CDR3 protein. The sample lists hundreds of thousands of distinct CDR3 sequences, approximately 31% occurring once. What these receptors recognize is not known. Source: cultured CD8+ T cells from PBMCs, taken from culture after CMV antigen stimulation. The receptors shown here come from a human donor in good health (CMV status not recorded). Some clones in this sample may be carry-over from other donors' samples. Each CDR3 is given with its conserved first and last residue. A D gene is named only where the DNA matches it firmly. Size values are once, few and many counts, or a class for expanded clones, and some rows have none.

j_call	cdr3_length	clone_size	v_call	d_call	cdr3_aa	cdr3_nt
TRBJ2-3	18	many	TRBV6-1	TRBD2	CASLRGSSGGAGTDTQYF	TGTGCCAGCCTACGAGGGAGTAGCGGGGGGGCCGGGACAGATACGCAGTATTTT
TRBJ2-2	16	-	TRBV11-2	TRBD1	CASSLAQGAYTGELFF	TGTGCCAGCAGCCTAGCACAGGGGGCTTACACCGGGGAGCTGTTTTTT
TRBJ1-2	15	-	TRBV6-5	TRBD1	CASSNPGQRNYGYTF	TGTGCCAGCAGCAATCCGGGACAGAGAAACTATGGCTACACCTTC
TRBJ2-1	15	many	TRBV7-9	-	CASSLGGNPYNEQFF	TGTGCCAGCAGCTTAGGAGGAAACCCCTACAATGAGCAGTTCTTC
TRBJ2-3	14	-	TRBV3-1	-	CASSQSPGTDTQYF	TGTGCCAGCAGTCAATCCCCGGGGACAGATACGCAGTATTTT
TRBJ2-2	18	-	TRBV2	-	CASGGSGAAPRVTGELFF	TGTGCCAGCGGGGGATCCGGGGCCGCACCCCGGGTCACCGGGGAGCTGTTTTTT
TRBJ2-3	11	-	TRBV7-9	-	CASSGAELYVF	TGTGCCAGCAGTGGGGCGGAGCTTTACGTATTT
TRBJ1-3	16	few	TRBV6-5	-	CASSYSAGGSGNTIYF	TGTGCCAGCAGTTACTCGGCGGGCGGCTCTGGAAACACCATATATTTT
TRBJ2-7	14	few	TRBV5-1	-	CASSFRTGVVEQYF	TGCGCCAGCAGCTTTCGGACGGGGGTTGTCGAGCAGTACTTC
TRBJ2-5	20	-	TRBV12-3/TRBV12-4	-	CASSSDPGPLNGGFQETQYF	TGTGCCAGCAGTTCCGACCCGGGACCCCTAAATGGGGGCTTCCAAGAGACCCAGTACTTC
TRBJ2-7	17	-	TRBV15	-	CATEISEAGTRARKQYF	TGTGCCACCGAGATCAGTGAAGCCGGGACACGGGCACGGAAGCAGTACTTC
TRBJ2-3	17	-	TRBV2	TRBD2	CASSVGPGTSSKNTQYF	TGTGCCAGCAGTGTGGGCCCCGGGACTAGCTCGAAGAATACGCAGTATTTT
TRBJ1-1	17	-	TRBV4-3	TRBD1	CASTPTVPGQRNTEAFF	TGCGCCAGCACCCCAACAGTCCCGGGACAGAGAAACACTGAAGCTTTCTTT
TRBJ1-5	13	-	TRBV6-1	-	CASSEAEDQPQHF	TGTGCCAGCAGTGAGGCGGAGGATCAGCCCCAGCATTTT
TRBJ2-7	14	-	TRBV6-6	TRBD1	CVTLGQGVPYEQYF	TGTGTCACCCTTGGACAGGGAGTCCCCTACGAGCAGTACTTC
TRBJ2-3	16	-	TRBV7-6	TRBD2	CASSLDGGGGTDTQYF	TGTGCCAGCAGCTTAGATGGGGGGGGGGGCACAGATACGCAGTATTTT
TRBJ2-1	13	few	TRBV6-4	-	CASSDSRRVEQFF	TGTGCCAGCAGTGACTCGCGAAGGGTTGAGCAGTTCTTC
TRBJ2-1	18	few	TRBV10-3	TRBD1	CAISVALQGPGGYNEQFF	TGTGCCATCAGTGTGGCCTTACAGGGGCCAGGGGGCTACAATGAGCAGTTCTTC
TRBJ1-1	14	few	TRBV6-1	TRBD1	CASSGGTENTEAFF	TGTGCCAGCAGTGGCGGGACAGAGAACACTGAAGCTTTCTTT
TRBJ2-4	14	-	TRBV10-3	-	CAISESVGVDIQYF	TGTGCCATCAGTGAGTCTGTAGGGGTGGACATTCAGTACTTC
TRBJ2-1	11	few	TRBV19	-	CASSIGRRPFF	TGTGCCAGTAGTATAGGCCGGCGACCGTTCTTC
TRBJ2-5	12	few	TRBV16	-	CASSQELETQYF	TGTGCCAGCAGCCAAGAACTAGAGACCCAGTACTTC
TRBJ2-5	16	few	TRBV6-1	TRBD1	CASREGQGAFKETQYF	TGTGCCAGCAGGGAGGGACAGGGGGCGTTTAAAGAGACCCAGTACTTC
TRBJ2-2	15	-	TRBV5-1	-	CASSLEDWGTGELFF	TGCGCCAGCAGCTTGGAGGACTGGGGCACCGGGGAGCTGTTTTTT
TRBJ2-2	16	-	TRBV4-3	-	CASSQDIRVAVGELFF	TGCGCCAGCAGCCAAGATATCCGGGTGGCTGTCGGGGAGCTGTTTTTT
TRBJ1-6	21	-	TRBV4-1	-	CASSQWKGQTPDGFYNSPLHF	TGCGCCAGCAGCCAATGGAAAGGCCAGACCCCCGATGGGTTTTATAATTCACCCCTCCACTTT
TRBJ1-2	15	many	TRBV28	TRBD1	CASSASGTGGIGYTF	TGTGCCAGCAGCGCATCCGGGACAGGGGGAATTGGCTACACCTTC
TRBJ2-3	15	-	TRBV15	-	CATSRVLEKTDTQYF	TGTGCCACCAGCAGAGTGCTAGAAAAAACAGATACGCAGTATTTT
TRBJ1-1	15	-	TRBV5-6	TRBD1	CASSRGQGGYTEAFF	TGTGCCAGCAGCAGGGGACAGGGAGGCTACACTGAAGCTTTCTTT
TRBJ1-3	16	few	TRBV7-6	-	CASSSLTGPAGNTIYF	TGTGCCAGCAGCTCTCTCACAGGGCCTGCGGGAAACACCATATATTTT
TRBJ2-2	15	many	TRBV7-6	-	CASSPRRADTGELFF	TGTGCCAGCAGCCCCAGGCGTGCGGACACCGGGGAGCTGTTTTTT
TRBJ2-3	15	-	TRBV19	-	CASSIGGSLSDTQYF	TGTGCCAGTAGTATCGGGGGCTCTCTCTCTGATACGCAGTATTTT
TRBJ2-2	14	-	TRBV7-6	-	CASSLVSGVGELFF	TGTGCTAGCAGCTTAGTTTCAGGGGTCGGGGAGCTGTTTTTT
TRBJ2-7	14	few	TRBV7-9	-	CASSAPGLSYEQYF	TGTGCCAGCAGCGCGCCAGGCCTCTCCTACGAGCAGTACTTC
TRBJ1-2	12	-	TRBV12-3/TRBV12-4	-	CASSFGRHGYTF	TGTGCCAGCAGTTTCGGCAGACATGGCTACACCTTC
TRBJ2-1	14	-	TRBV4-1	-	CASSPPTTHNEQFF	TGCGCCAGCAGCCCACCGACTACTCACAATGAGCAGTTCTTC
TRBJ1-1	14	-	TRBV27	-	CASSLYRMHTEAFF	TGTGCCAGCAGTTTATACAGGATGCACACTGAAGCTTTCTTT
TRBJ2-3	17	-	TRBV5-1	-	CASSLAVNVQGTDTQYF	TGCGCCAGCAGCTTGGCCGTAAATGTACAGGGCACAGATACGCAGTATTTT
TRBJ1-1	14	-	TRBV5-1	TRBD1	CASSLWDSATEAFF	TGCGCCAGCAGCTTATGGGACAGTGCCACTGAAGCTTTCTTT
TRBJ2-3	17	many	TRBV7-2	TRBD2	CASSFLWASGGTDTQYF	TGTGCCAGCAGCTTCCTATGGGCTAGCGGGGGGACAGATACGCAGTATTTT
TRBJ2-5	15	-	TRBV6-2/TRBV6-3	TRBD2	CASIIGGGFKETQYF	TGTGCCAGCATTATCGGCGGGGGTTTTAAAGAGACCCAGTACTTC
TRBJ2-3	15	-	TRBV27	-	CASSPLLGSTDTQYF	TGTGCCAGCAGTCCCCTCTTGGGCAGCACAGATACGCAGTATTTT
TRBJ2-5	16	few	TRBV19	TRBD1	CASSLTGGHTQETQYF	TGTGCCAGTAGTCTTACAGGGGGCCATACCCAAGAGACCCAGTACTTC
TRBJ1-1	13	few	TRBV12-3/TRBV12-4	-	CASILGGWPEAFF	TGTGCCAGTATCCTAGGAGGGTGGCCTGAAGCTTTCTTT